This T cell receptor (beta chain) is from a study of blood T cell repertoires in COVID-19. Study details: T cells, B-cell-depleted T cells, or PBMCs supplied cDNA or gDNA.

The CDR3 has 13 amino acids. Per the germline V gene, CDR1 is SGHRS and CDR2 is YFSETQ. J gave up 9 bases and V 3 bases, and 6 bases lay outside the gene matches. TCRdb keeps only in-frame clones here, not all; method: immunoSEQ multiplex PCR. Among roughly 100,000 clones listed, 86% were seen once. Sequenced material: peripheral blood. The sequence came from a woman older than 75 with acute or convalescent COVID-19. V is TRBV5-1 and J is TRBJ2-7; 10 bases align to TRBD1. CDR3 loop: CASSSEGTGVQYF. CDR3 bases: TGCGCCAGCAGCTCGGAAGGGACAGGGGTGCAGTACTTC.